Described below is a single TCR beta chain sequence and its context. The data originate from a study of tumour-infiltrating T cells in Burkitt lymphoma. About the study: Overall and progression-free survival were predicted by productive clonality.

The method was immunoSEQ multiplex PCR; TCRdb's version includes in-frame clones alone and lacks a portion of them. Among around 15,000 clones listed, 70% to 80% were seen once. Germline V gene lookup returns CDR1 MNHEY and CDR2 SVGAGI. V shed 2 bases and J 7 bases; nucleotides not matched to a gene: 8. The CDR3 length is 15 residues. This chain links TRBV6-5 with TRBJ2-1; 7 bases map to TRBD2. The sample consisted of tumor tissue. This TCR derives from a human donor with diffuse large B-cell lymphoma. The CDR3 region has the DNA TGTGCCAGCAGTTACATATCCGGGGGGAGGAATGAGCAGTTCTTC. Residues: CASSYISGGRNEQFF.